Each of the 18 T cell receptor beta chains below was sequenced from the same sample in a study of T cell responses to AZD1222 COVID-19 vaccine (dated by TCRdb to the early 2020s). Library prep was done by the immunoSEQ multiplex PCR assay. In its TCRdb copy, this immuneACCESS table keeps in-frame sequences only and misses some clones. Where compared with another copy, unresolved V genes explain less than half of these, and the others have no known cause. This sample is represented by 150,000 to 200,000 clones; roughly 92% of them were singletons. The ten largest clones add up to less than 1.5% of the sample. Sample time point, as interpreted from the label and publication: about 28 days (+/-7) after the second vaccine dose. The starting material was peripheral blood, obtained 28 days after the second AZD1222 dose. The receptors shown here come from an adult who received the AZD1222 COVID-19 vaccine.

The chain links TRBV28 to TRBJ2-7; TRBD1 agrees at 9 bases. Trimming took 3 bases from V and 4 from J; bases not matched to a gene: 7. The CDR3 loop spans 15 amino acids. Germline CDR1 is MDHEN and CDR2 is SYDVKM. In nucleotides, the CDR3 is TGTGCCAGCAGTTTCTCGGGACAGGGTACGTACGAGCAGTACTTC. It is translated as CASSFSGQGTYEQYF.

On this clone: This sample also contains other DNA sequences that code for the same CDR3. The chain has TRBV9 and TRBJ2-1; 13 bases match TRBD2. V shed 4 bases, J shed 6 bases, and the junction held 4 bases outside the gene matches. CDR3 length: 15 residues. Looked up from germline, CDR1 is SGDLS and CDR2 is YYNGEE. The DNA for the CDR3 is TGTGCCAGCAGCCCTTGGACTAGCGGGAGCAATGAGCAGTTCTTC. Residues: CASSPWTSGSNEQFF.

The V gene is TRBV7-2, the J gene TRBJ1-4; unclear D gene. The CDR3 extends over 15 amino acids. V lost 0 bases and J lost 5, with 10 bases in between. Per germline, CDR1 SGHTA and CDR2 FQGNSA. The CDR3 protein is CASSLASGFNEKLFF. CDR3 in DNA: TGTGCCAGCAGCTTAGCCTCAGGCTTCAATGAAAAACTGTTTTTT.

The chain uses TRBV3-1 (or the pseudogene TRBV3-2) and TRBJ2-3, with TRBD2 matching 8 bases. CDR3 length: 16 amino acids. V lost 6 bases, J lost 1 base, and 9 bases stayed unmatched. Germline values: CDR1 LGHDT, CDR2 YNNKEL (reference sequence). CDR3 nucleotides: TGTGCCAGCAGACATACCCCGACTAGCGGCACAGATACGCAGTATTTT. Its translation: CASRHTPTSGTDTQYF.

The chain uses TRBV7-3 and TRBJ2-3, with D perhaps matching TRBD1 (7 bases). CDR3 length: 15 amino acids. Between the trimmed V and J ends, which lost 5 bases and 0 bases, there was a span of 12 bases. Per germline, CDR1 SGHTA and CDR2 FQGTGA. CDR3 DNA sequence: TGTGCCAGCAGCCAACAGGGGACTAGCACAGATACGCAGTATTTT. It is translated as CASSQQGTSTDTQYF. The full variable domain, in which reference TRBV7-3 and TRBJ2-3 provide the parts outside the CDR3, is GAGVSQTPSNKVTEKGKYVELRCDPISGHTALYWYRQSLGQGPEFLIYFQGTGAADDSGLPNDRFFAVRPEGSVSTLKIQRTERGDSAVYLCASSQQGTSTDTQYFGPGTRLTVL.

This CDR3 reads CASSEEDAPGELFF. The CDR3 DNA sequence: TGTGCCAGCAGTGAGGAGGACGCCCCCGGGGAGCTGTTTTTT. The V gene is TRBV6-4, the J gene TRBJ2-2, with D maybe TRBD2 (5 bases). This CDR3 is built from 14 residues. V dropped 3 bases and J dropped 6 bases, with 11 bases sitting between them. CDR1 is MRHNA and CDR2 is SNTAGT in the germline V gene.

This sequence joins TRBV5-1 and TRBJ2-5; D gene unclear. The germline V gene has CDR1 SGHRS and CDR2 YFSETQ. This CDR3 has 17 residues. V was clipped by 3 bases and J by 4 bases, with 22 bases between them. CDR3 region: CASSSQGWQRDRETQYF. The CDR3 bases are TGCGCCAGCAGCTCCCAAGGATGGCAGAGAGATCGAGAGACCCAGTACTTC. The whole variable domain, remainder taken from reference TRBV5-1 and TRBJ2-5, is KAGVTQTPRYLIKTRGQQVTLSCSPISGHRSVSWYQQTPGQGLQFLFEYFSETQRNKGNFPGRFSGRQFSNSRSEMNVSTLELGDSALYLCASSSQGWQRDRETQYFGPGTRLLVL.

This clone was detected only a few times. The rearrangement joins TRBV27 to TRBJ2-3, with 8 bases matching TRBD2. This CDR3 has 16 amino acids. V shed 6 bases, J shed 5 bases, and the junction held 13 bases outside the gene matches. CDR1 is MNHEY, CDR2 SMNVEV, per germline (reference sequence). Here the CDR3 reads CASRPGVAGLVDTQYF. In nucleotides, the CDR3 is TGTGCCAGCAGGCCCGGGGTAGCGGGATTGGTAGATACGCAGTATTTT.

The rearrangement joins TRBV5-8 to TRBJ2-7, with TRBD1 matching 9 bases. V lost 4 bases to trimming and J lost 0 bases; unmatched junction nucleotides: 14. Germline V gene sequence: CDR1 SGHTS, CDR2 YDEGEE. This CDR3 spans 18 amino acids. The CDR3 DNA follows: TGTGCCAGCAGCCTGGCGGGATCTGGGACAGGGAGCTCCTACGAGCAGTACTTC. Its translation is CASSLAGSGTGSSYEQYF. Full variable domain (remainder filled in from reference TRBV5-8 and TRBJ2-7): EAGVTQSPTHLIKTRGQQATLRCSPISGHTSVYWYQQALGLGLQFLLWYDEGEERNRGNFPPRFSGRQFPNYSSELNVNALELEDSALYLCASSLAGSGTGSSYEQYFGPGTRLTVT.

This chain connects TRBV4-1 to TRBJ1-2; the match to TRBD1 covers 8 bases. Germline CDR1 MGHRA, CDR2 YSYEKL. With V trimmed by 1 base and J by 7 bases, 8 bases remained unmatched. The CDR3 covers 15 residues. The CDR3 region has the DNA TGCGCCAGCAGCCAAGGACAGGGGCTTGGCTTTGGCTACACCTTC. It encodes CASSQGQGLGFGYTF.

The genes are TRBV3-1 (or the pseudogene TRBV3-2) and TRBJ2-5; 10 bases agree with TRBD2. The CDR3 totals 17 residues. V gave up 4 bases and J gave up 3 bases; unmatched junction bases: 11. CDR1 LGHDT and CDR2 YNNKEL come from the germline V gene (reference sequence). CDR3 coding DNA: TGTGCCAGCAGCCGCCCGCGCCGGACTAGCGGTAAAGAGACCCAGTACTTC. The encoded protein is CASSRPRRTSGKETQYF.

This chain connects TRBV5-6 to TRBJ2-3, with 8 positions matching TRBD1. J was trimmed by 5 bases and V by 3 bases; bases with no gene match: 5. This CDR3 is 14 amino acids long. Germline V gene data show CDR1 as SGHDT and CDR2 as YYEEEE. The CDR3 bases are TGTGCCAGCAGCTCGGGACAGGTTGGAGATACGCAGTATTTT. Residues: CASSSGQVGDTQYF.

The V gene is TRBV3-1 (or the pseudogene TRBV3-2), the J gene TRBJ1-3, with TRBD1 matching over 7 bases. Germline assignment: CDR1 LGHDT and CDR2 YNNKEL (reference sequence). There are 16 residues in the CDR3. The trim removed 5 bases at V and 0 bases at J, leaving 7 bases unmatched. The CDR3 sequence: CASSYHRGVSGNTIYF. The CDR3 DNA follows: TGTGCCAGCAGCTACCACAGGGGTGTCTCTGGAAACACCATATATTTT.

The rearrangement uses TRBV28 and TRBJ1-6; TRBD1 is a possible D gene (5 bases). Germline V gives CDR1 MDHEN, CDR2 SYDVKM. CDR3 length: 15 amino acids. Trimming removed 6 bases at V and 1 base at J, with 10 bases between. The chain's CDR3 is CASRGRISYNSPLHF. The DNA for the CDR3 is TGTGCCAGCAGGGGACGGATATCCTATAATTCACCCCTCCACTTT.

This clone has only one observation. The chain joins TRBV28 to TRBJ1-5; D gene uncertain. V lost 5 bases, J lost 2 bases, and 13 bases lay in between. CDR3 length equals 15 residues. The germline gives CDR1 MDHEN, CDR2 SYDVKM. CDR3: CASSPTGRGNQPQHF. CDR3 in DNA: TGTGCCAGCAGTCCAACCGGACGGGGCAATCAGCCCCAGCATTTT. The full variable domain, with the rest looked up from reference TRBV28 and TRBJ1-5, is DVKVTQSSRYLVKRTGEKVFLECVQDMDHENMFWYRQDPGLGLRLIYFSYDVKMKEKGDIPEGYSVSREKKERFSLILESASTNQTSMYLCASSPTGRGNQPQHFGDGTRLSIL.

The chain combines TRBV2 with TRBJ1-1; D call uncertain. V was trimmed by 7 bases and J by 2 bases, leaving 5 bases between them. The CDR3 is made up of 11 amino acids. From germline, CDR1 is SNHLY and CDR2 FYNNEI. The CDR3 region is CASIGNTEAFF. The CDR3 coding sequence is TGTGCCAGCATTGGCAACACTGAAGCTTTCTTT.

This chain links TRBV2 with TRBJ1-5; D is unclear. Germline CDR1 SNHLY, CDR2 FYNNEI. Deletions cut 3 bases from V and 6 bases from J, with 6 bases between. CDR3 length: 12 residues. The chain's CDR3 is CASSEYTQPQHF. In DNA form, the CDR3 reads TGTGCCAGCAGTGAGTATACTCAGCCCCAGCATTTT.

The chain combines TRBV3-1 (or the pseudogene TRBV3-2) with TRBJ2-1, with unresolved D. The ends were cut back, 1 base at V and 6 bases at J, with 16 bases in the middle. Germline loops: CDR1 LGHDT, CDR2 YNNKEL (reference sequence). The CDR3 sequence is 16 residues long. The CDR3 bases are TGTGCCAGCAGCCAAGTAGCCCCCCTCTTAAGCAATGAGCAGTTCTTC. Translation gives CASSQVAPLLSNEQFF.